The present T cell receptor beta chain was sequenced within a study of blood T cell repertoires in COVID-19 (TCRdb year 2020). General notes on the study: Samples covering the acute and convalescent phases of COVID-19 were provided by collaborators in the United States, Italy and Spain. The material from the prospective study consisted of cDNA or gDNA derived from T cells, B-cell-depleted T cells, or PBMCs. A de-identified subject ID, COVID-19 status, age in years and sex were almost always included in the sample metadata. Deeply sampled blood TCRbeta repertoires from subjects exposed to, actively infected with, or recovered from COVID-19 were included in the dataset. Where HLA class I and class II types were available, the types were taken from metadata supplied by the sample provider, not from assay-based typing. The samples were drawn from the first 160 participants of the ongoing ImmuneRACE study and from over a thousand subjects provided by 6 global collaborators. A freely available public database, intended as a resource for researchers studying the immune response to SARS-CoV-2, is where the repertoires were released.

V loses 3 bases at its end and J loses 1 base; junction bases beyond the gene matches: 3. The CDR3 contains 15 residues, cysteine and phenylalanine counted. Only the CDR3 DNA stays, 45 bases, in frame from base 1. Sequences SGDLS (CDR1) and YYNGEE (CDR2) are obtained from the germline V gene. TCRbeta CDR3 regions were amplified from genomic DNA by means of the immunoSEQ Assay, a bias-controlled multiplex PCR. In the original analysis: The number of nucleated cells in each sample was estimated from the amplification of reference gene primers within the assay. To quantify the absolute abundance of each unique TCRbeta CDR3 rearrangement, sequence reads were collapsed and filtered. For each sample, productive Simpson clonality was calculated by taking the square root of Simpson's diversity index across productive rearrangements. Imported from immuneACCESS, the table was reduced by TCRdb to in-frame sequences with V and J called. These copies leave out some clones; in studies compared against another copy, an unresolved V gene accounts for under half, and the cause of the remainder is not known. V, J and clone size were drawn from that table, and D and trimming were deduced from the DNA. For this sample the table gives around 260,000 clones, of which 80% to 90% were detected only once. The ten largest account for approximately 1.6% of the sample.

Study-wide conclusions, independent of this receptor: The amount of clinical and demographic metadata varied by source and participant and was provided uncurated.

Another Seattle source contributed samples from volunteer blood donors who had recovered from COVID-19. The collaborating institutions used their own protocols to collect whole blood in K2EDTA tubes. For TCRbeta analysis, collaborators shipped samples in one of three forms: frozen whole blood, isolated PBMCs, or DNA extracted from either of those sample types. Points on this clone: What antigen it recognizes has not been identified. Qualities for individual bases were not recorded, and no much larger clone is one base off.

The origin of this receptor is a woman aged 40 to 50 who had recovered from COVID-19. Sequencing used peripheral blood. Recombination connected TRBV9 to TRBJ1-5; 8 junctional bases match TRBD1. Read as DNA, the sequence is TGTGCCAGCAGCGGGGGACAGGCGAGCAATCAGCCCCAGCATTTT. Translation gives CASSGGQASNQPQHF. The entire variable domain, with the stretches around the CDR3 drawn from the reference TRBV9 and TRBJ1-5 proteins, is DSGVTQTPKHLITATGQRVTLRCSPRSGDLSVYWYQQSLDQGLQFLIQYYNGEERAKGNILERFSAQQFPDLHSELNLSSLELGDSALYFCASSGGQASNQPQHFGDGTRLSIL.